This T cell receptor beta chain came from a study of blood T cell repertoires in COVID-19. Study overall: Sites in the United States, Italy and Spain provided acute and convalescent COVID-19 samples. Sample material is recorded as cDNA or gDNA derived from T cells, B-cell-depleted T cells, or PBMCs.

TCRdb's copy holds only in-frame clones and misses some; the assay was immunoSEQ multiplex PCR. Seen here are approximately 250,000 clones, more than 75% observed once, and the top ten hold around 0.97%. The CDR3 has 16 residues. V was clipped by 3 bases and J by 7 bases, with 20 bases between them. This clonotype was sampled from a man in his forties with acute or convalescent COVID-19. The J gene is TRBJ2-4, the V gene TRBV5-3, with a tentative D call TRBD1 (6 bases). TRBV5-3 is an ORF for which the function is uncertain. The sample was peripheral blood. CDR3 residues: CARSWVTGPLANIQYF. CDR3 nucleotides: TGTGCCAGAAGCTGGGTAACAGGGCCCCTAGCTAACATTCAGTACTTC.